This T cell receptor (beta chain) was found in a study of post-analysis software for immune sequencing data. Study-level points and caveats: In patients, four to six TRBV segments were more frequent than in controls, with TRBV5-6, TRBV5-1 and TRBV20-1 among them.

Libraries were made from TCR beta cDNA, and they carried unique molecular identifiers. TCRdb re-analysed the PCR reads in MiXCR, keeping a single row per CDR3 protein. The table includes roughly 800,000 distinct CDR3 sequences, less than 35% detected once. Only a few counts were recorded for this clonotype. Its antigen is not known. CDR1 and CDR2 from the germline V gene are MGHRA and YSYEKL. The CDR3 spans 14 residues. V was trimmed by 0 bases and J by 15 bases, leaving 18 bases between them. J is TRBJ2-1 and V is TRBV4-1, with D unresolved. The TCR comes from a girl under 18 with multiple sclerosis. The sample consisted of blood. As DNA, the CDR3 is TGCGCCAGCAGCCAAGATCCCTCCGGCCCCCGGTCGTTCTTC. Protein sequence: CASSQDPSGPRSFF.